One and the same sample provided the 9 T cell receptor beta chains below, sequenced in a study of cytomegalovirus exposure and HLA in healthy donors. The study ran its PCR with 60 Vbeta and 13 Jbeta primers. Produced via immunoSEQ multiplex PCR; TCRdb's table is partial and in-frame only. The data show 200,000 or so clones, approximately 83% seen once. The sequencing sample was made of PBMCs. Every receptor here comes from a boy younger than 10 in good health and CMV-seronegative.

The chain is built from TRBV5-6 and TRBJ2-6; 9 nucleotides agree with TRBD1. This CDR3 is built from 19 residues. Germline CDR1 reads SGHDT; CDR2 reads YYEEEE. The J segment lost 2 bases and the V segment lost 1 base, leaving 10 bases of the junction unmatched. CDR3 coding DNA: TGTGCCAGCAGCTTGAGAGCGACAGGGGGTTTTGCTGGGGCCAACGTCCTGACTTTC. Translation: CASSLRATGGFAGANVLTF. The full variable domain, with the rest looked up from reference TRBV5-6 and TRBJ2-6, is DAGVTQSPTHLIKTRGQQVTLRCSPKSGHDTVSWYQQALGQGPQFIFQYYEEEERQRGNFPDRFSGHQFPNYSSELNVNALLLGDSALYLCASSLRATGGFAGANVLTFGAGSRLTVL.

Only a few counts were recorded for this clone. V is TRBV29-1 and J is TRBJ2-2, with 11 bases matching TRBD2. This CDR3 has 17 residues. J lost 7 bases, V lost 6 bases, and 16 bases had no gene match. Germline V gene data show CDR1 as SQVTM and CDR2 as ANQGSEA. CDR3 protein: CSVGLSGGAFLGGELFF. The CDR3, as DNA: TGCAGCGTCGGACTTAGCGGGGGGGCATTTTTGGGCGGGGAGCTGTTTTTT.

This chain links TRBV29-1 with TRBJ2-7; TRBD1 agrees at 9 bases. The CDR3 runs to 12 residues. Germline CDR1 SQVTM, CDR2 ANQGSEA. V gave up 7 bases and J gave up 2 bases; unmatched junction bases: 3. The CDR3 DNA sequence: TGCAGCGCAGGGACAGGGACCTACGAGCAGTACTTC. Residues: CSAGTGTYEQYF.

V and J are TRBV7-9 and TRBJ2-4, with 9 bases lining up with TRBD1. This CDR3 spans 16 amino acids. V shed 5 bases, J shed 6 bases, and the junction held 11 bases outside the gene matches. Germline lookup yields CDR1 SEHNR and CDR2 FQNEAQ (reference sequence). This CDR3 reads CASSKLGQGGTNIQYF. For the CDR3, the DNA is TGTGCCAGCAGCAAGCTGGGACAGGGTGGCACAAACATTCAGTACTTC.

The CDR3 protein is CSVGGGNEQYF. The CDR3 bases are TGCAGCGTTGGAGGGGGCAACGAGCAGTACTTC. The rearrangement links TRBV29-1 to TRBJ2-7; 7 nucleotides line up with TRBD1. Trimming removed 4 bases from V and 5 bases from J; junction bases left unmatched: 2. The CDR3 totals 11 residues. CDR1 is SQVTM and CDR2 is ANQGSEA in the germline V gene.

The gene calls are TRBV10-3 and TRBJ1-1; no firm D call. There are 15 residues in the CDR3. Trimming left V 11 bases short and J 3 bases short, with 22 bases between. Per germline, CDR1 ENHRY and CDR2 SYGVKD. This CDR3 reads CAAKTREGGDTEAFF. DNA of the CDR3: TGTGCCGCCAAAACCCGAGAGGGTGGGGACACTGAAGCTTTCTTT.

V gene TRBV6-1 combines with J gene TRBJ2-5, with a possible D match to TRBD1 (7 bases). This CDR3 is built from 14 residues. Between the trimmed V and J ends, which lost 4 bases and 2 bases, there was a span of 11 bases. Per the germline V gene, CDR1 is MNHNS and CDR2 is SASEGT. Here the CDR3 reads CASSVTGRQETQYF. The CDR3 DNA is TGTGCCAGCAGTGTGACAGGGAGGCAAGAGACCCAGTACTTC.

The chain links TRBV6-5 to TRBJ2-7; perhaps TRBD2 as D (5 bases). Germline V gives CDR1 MNHEY, CDR2 SVGAGI. V was clipped by 0 bases and J by 6 bases, with 15 bases between them. CDR3 length equals 15 residues. The CDR3 loop is CASSYSRGSGGEQYF. CDR3 sequence (DNA): TGTGCCAGCAGTTACTCTCGAGGGTCCGGCGGCGAGCAGTACTTC.

The CDR3 DNA reads as TGTGCCAGCAGACAAGGGGGCGAAGGTGAAAAACTGTTTTTT. Translating it yields CASRQGGEGEKLFF. This chain joins TRBV6-5 and TRBJ1-4; 7 bases align to TRBD1. Looked up from germline, CDR1 is MNHEY and CDR2 is SVGAGI. J gave up 7 bases and V 6 bases, and 8 bases lay outside the gene matches. This CDR3 has 14 residues.